Following are 11 T cell receptor beta chains from one sample sequenced in a study of blood T cell repertoires in COVID-19. Some clones are missing from TCRdb's copy, which holds only in-frame ones; the method was immunoSEQ multiplex PCR. Of fewer than 120,000 clones in the sample, around 68% are singletons; the top ten hold 6% to 8%. The sequenced material came from peripheral blood. These receptors were obtained from a woman aged 55-70 years with acute or convalescent COVID-19.

This clone was observed a single time. This chain uses TRBV7-2 with TRBJ2-5; 7 bases are shared with TRBD2. The CDR3 totals 14 residues. V gave up 2 bases and J gave up 5 bases; unmatched junction bases: 5. The V gene's germline CDR1 is SGHTA and CDR2 FQGNSA. CDR3: CASSLLVGGETQYF. CDR3 DNA: TGTGCCAGCAGCTTACTTGTGGGGGGGGAGACCCAGTACTTC.

This sequence joins TRBV28 and TRBJ2-7; maybe TRBD2 (6 bases). The CDR3 covers 14 residues. CDR1 and CDR2 (germline): MDHEN, SYDVKM. CDR3 in amino acids: CATHRGGSSYEQYF. CDR3 sequence (DNA): TGTGCTACCCACCGAGGAGGGAGCTCCTACGAGCAGTACTTC.

This chain joins TRBV9 and TRBJ1-1; D perhaps matches TRBD1 (5 bases). The germline V gene has CDR1 SGDLS and CDR2 YYNGEE. The CDR3 loop spans 14 amino acids. Trimming pared 0 bases from V and 5 bases from J, leaving 11 bases between. The CDR3 coding sequence is TGTGCCAGCAGCGTAGGAGGGAGGGGAACTGAAGCTTTCTTT. Its translation is CASSVGGRGTEAFF.

The CDR3 is CASSRDMLKLFF. The CDR3, as DNA: TGTGCCAGCAGCCGGGACATGTTAAAACTGTTTTTT. The V call is TRBV14, the J call TRBJ1-4; D might be TRBD1 (6 bases). The CDR3 is made up of 12 amino acids. Germline V lookup: CDR1 SGHDN, CDR2 FVKESK. V lost 4 bases to trimming and J lost 10 bases, with 10 bases between them.

V and J are TRBV5-6 and TRBJ1-2; D may be TRBD1 (5 bases). Trimming left V 4 bases short and J 6 bases short, with 19 bases between. Germline assignment: CDR1 SGHDT and CDR2 YYEEEE. The length of the CDR3 is 15 residues. The CDR3 reads CASSQYVETGDGYTF. CDR3 sequence (DNA): TGTGCCAGCAGCCAATACGTTGAAACGGGGGATGGCTACACCTTC.

The CDR3 region is CASSPRAGGDQPQHF. The CDR3 DNA is TGTGCCAGCAGTCCCCGTGCAGGGGGCGATCAGCCCCAGCATTTT. This chain connects TRBV6-4 to TRBJ1-5; 8 positions agree with TRBD1. This CDR3 region has 15 residues. V shed 5 bases, J shed 5 bases, and the junction held 8 bases outside the gene matches. Germline V gene sequence: CDR1 MRHNA, CDR2 SNTAGT.

The chain employs TRBV6-6 and TRBJ2-7; maybe TRBD1 (6 bases). The germline V gene encodes CDR1 MNHNY and CDR2 SVGAGI (reference sequence). V was pared by 8 bases and J by 3 bases, with 14 bases between. The length of the CDR3 is 13 residues. CDR3 region: CASAGTYLYEQYF. The CDR3 region has the DNA TGTGCCAGCGCCGGGACATACCTCTACGAGCAGTACTTC.

Only a few counts were recorded for this clone. V gene TRBV18 combines with J gene TRBJ2-2, with TRBD1 identical over 10 bases. The junction had 4 bases not matched to a gene; V was cut back by 6 bases and J by 3 bases. The CDR3 has 15 amino acids. Germline-derived CDR1 and CDR2 are KGHSH and LQKENI. CDR3 bases: TGTGCCAGCTCGAGGACAGGGGGAGACACCGGGGAGCTGTTTTTT. It codes for CASSRTGGDTGELFF.

Here the CDR3 DNA reads TGTGCCAGTAGTACGGGACAGTACAATAGCAATCAGCCCCAGCATTTT. The encoded protein is CASSTGQYNSNQPQHF. This rearrangement joins TRBV19 to TRBJ1-5; 7 nucleotides align to TRBD1. The CDR3 has 16 residues. CDR1 is LNHDA and CDR2 is SQIVND in the germline V gene (reference sequence). V shed 4 bases, J shed 0 bases, and the junction held 6 bases outside the gene matches.

The V call is TRBV27, the J call TRBJ1-3, with D perhaps matching TRBD1 (5 bases). Germline V gene data show CDR1 as MNHEY and CDR2 as SMNVEV (reference sequence). V was cut by 0 bases and J by 8 bases, with 11 bases left in between. The CDR3 has 14 amino acids. CDR3 protein: CASSLSREGHTIYF. The CDR3 DNA is TGTGCCAGCAGTTTATCTCGGGAGGGGCACACCATATATTTT.

V usage is TRBV2 and J usage is TRBJ2-3; 15 nucleotides match TRBD2. The CDR3 contains 17 residues. V dropped 2 bases and J dropped 4; count of bases not matched to a gene: 4. Germline values: CDR1 SNHLY, CDR2 FYNNEI. Here the CDR3 reads CASSEWTSGGAADTQYF. CDR3 nucleotide sequence: TGTGCCAGCAGTGAATGGACTAGCGGGGGGGCGGCAGATACGCAGTATTTT.